This TCR beta chain was identified during a study of control samples from healthy donors and cancer patients. V lost 3 bases to trimming and J lost 4 bases, with 14 bases between them. The germline gives CDR1 LNHDA, CDR2 SQIVND (reference sequence). This CDR3 region has 15 residues. Sequencing used immunoSEQ multiplex PCR; TCRdb keeps in-frame clones, though not all of them. Of about 140,000 clones in the sample, around nine tenths were seen once. Sequenced: blood. This chain uses TRBV19 with TRBJ2-3; D may correspond to TRBD1 or TRBD2 (5 bases each). The sequence derives from a man younger than 40 in good health. Here the CDR3 DNA reads TGTGCCAGTAGTATCGGAGGTCCCAGGGCAGATACGCAGTATTTT. As protein: CASSIGGPRADTQYF.